This T cell receptor beta chain derives from a study of cytomegalovirus exposure and HLA in healthy donors. Germline assignment: CDR1 LGHNA and CDR2 YSLEER. The CDR3 is 17 residues long. V lost 1 base and J lost 9; bases outside the gene matches: 13. The PCR contained 60 Vbeta and 13 Jbeta primers. Assay used: immunoSEQ multiplex PCR; TCRdb lists only in-frame clones, some missing. The top ten clones hold about 2.4% of a sample with about 160,000 clones, 65% to 85% of them seen once. Specimen: PBMCs. This sequence originates from a male donor in good health and CMV-seronegative. The rearrangement links TRBV4-3 to TRBJ2-1, with 9 positions matching TRBD2. CDR3 in DNA: TGCGCCAGCAGCCAAGTGATTGGGCTACCGGGACTAGCTGAGCAGTTCTTC. This translates into CASSQVIGLPGLAEQFF.